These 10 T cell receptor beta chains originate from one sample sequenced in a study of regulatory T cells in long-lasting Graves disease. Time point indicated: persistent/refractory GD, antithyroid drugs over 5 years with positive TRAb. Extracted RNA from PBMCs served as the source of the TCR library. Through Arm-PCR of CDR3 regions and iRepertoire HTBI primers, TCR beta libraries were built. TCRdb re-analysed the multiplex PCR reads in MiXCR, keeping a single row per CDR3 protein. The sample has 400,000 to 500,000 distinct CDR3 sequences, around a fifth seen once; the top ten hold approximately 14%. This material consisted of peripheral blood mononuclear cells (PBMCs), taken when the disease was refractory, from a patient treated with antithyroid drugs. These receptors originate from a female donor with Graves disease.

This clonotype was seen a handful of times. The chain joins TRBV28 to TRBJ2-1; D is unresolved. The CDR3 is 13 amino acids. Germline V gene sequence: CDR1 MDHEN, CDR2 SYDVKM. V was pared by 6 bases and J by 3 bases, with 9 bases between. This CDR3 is CASSIWSYNEQFF. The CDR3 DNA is TGTGCCAGCAGCATTTGGAGCTACAATGAGCAGTTCTTC. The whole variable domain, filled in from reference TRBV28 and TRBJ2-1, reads DVKVTQSSRYLVKRTGEKVFLECVQDMDHENMFWYRQDPGLGLRLIYFSYDVKMKEKGDIPEGYSVSREKKERFSLILESASTNQTSMYLCASSIWSYNEQFFGPGTRLTVL.

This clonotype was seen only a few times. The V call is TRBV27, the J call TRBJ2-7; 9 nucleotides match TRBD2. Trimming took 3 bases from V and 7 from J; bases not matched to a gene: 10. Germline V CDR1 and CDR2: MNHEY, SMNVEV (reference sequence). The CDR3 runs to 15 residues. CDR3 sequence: CASSFSLAGDGEQYF. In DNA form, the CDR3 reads TGTGCCAGCAGTTTTTCACTAGCGGGTGACGGAGAGCAGTACTTC.

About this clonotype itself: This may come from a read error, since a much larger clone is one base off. CDR3 sequence: CATSDLGQGQKTQYF. The CDR3 DNA sequence: TGTGCCACCAGTGATTTGGGCCAGGGGCAAAAGACCCAGTACTTC. The chain links TRBV24-1 to TRBJ2-5; maybe TRBD1 (6 bases). The germline gives CDR1 KGHDR, CDR2 SFDVKD. Deletions cut 0 bases from V and 6 bases from J, with 13 bases between. The CDR3 is made up of 15 amino acids.

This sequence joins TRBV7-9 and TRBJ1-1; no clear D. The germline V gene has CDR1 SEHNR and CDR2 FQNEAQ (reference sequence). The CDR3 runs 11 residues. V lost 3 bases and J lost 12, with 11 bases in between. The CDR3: CASSFSPRSFF. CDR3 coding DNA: TGTGCCAGCAGCTTTTCCCCGAGGTCTTTCTTT.

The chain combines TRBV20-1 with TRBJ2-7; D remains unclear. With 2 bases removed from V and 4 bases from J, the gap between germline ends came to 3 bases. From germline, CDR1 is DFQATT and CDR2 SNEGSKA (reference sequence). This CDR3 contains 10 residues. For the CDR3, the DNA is TGCAGTGCTAGACCTTACGAGCAGTACTTC. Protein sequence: CSARPYEQYF.

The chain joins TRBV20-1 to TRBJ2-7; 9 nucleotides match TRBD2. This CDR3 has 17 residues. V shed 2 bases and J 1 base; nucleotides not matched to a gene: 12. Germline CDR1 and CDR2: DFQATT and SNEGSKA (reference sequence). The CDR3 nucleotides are TGCAGTGCTAGAAGCGCGTCTAGCGGGACCTTATCCTACGAGCAGTACTTC. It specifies CSARSASSGTLSYEQYF.

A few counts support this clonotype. This chain's CDR3 is CASSGLAGEFRELFF. The CDR3 region has the DNA TGTGCCAGTAGCGGACTAGCGGGAGAGTTCCGGGAGCTGTTTTTT. The chain combines TRBV19 with TRBJ2-2, with 13 bases aligning to TRBD2. CDR1 and CDR2 (germline): LNHDA, SQIVND (reference sequence). With V trimmed by 6 bases and J by 9 bases, 7 bases remained unmatched. The CDR3 is 15 amino acids.

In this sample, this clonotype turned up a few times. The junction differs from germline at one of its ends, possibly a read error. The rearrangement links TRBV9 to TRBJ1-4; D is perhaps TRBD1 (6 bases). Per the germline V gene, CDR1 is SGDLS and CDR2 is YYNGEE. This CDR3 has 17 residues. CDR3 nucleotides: TGTGCCAGCAGCGTAACCCCTTTAGGGGGGCGCGATGAAAAACTGCTTTTT. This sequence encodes CASSVTPLGGRDEKLLF. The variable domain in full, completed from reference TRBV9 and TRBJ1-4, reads DSGVTQTPKHLITATGQRVTLRCSPRSGDLSVYWYQQSLDQGLQFLIQYYNGEERAKGNILERFSAQQFPDLHSELNLSSLELGDSALYFCASSVTPLGGRDEKLLFGSGTQLSVL.

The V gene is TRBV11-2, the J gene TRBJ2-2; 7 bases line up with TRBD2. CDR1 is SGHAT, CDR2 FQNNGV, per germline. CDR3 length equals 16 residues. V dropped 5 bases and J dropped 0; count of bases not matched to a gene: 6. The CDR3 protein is CASSNPRGANTGELFF. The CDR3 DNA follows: TGTGCCAGCAGCAACCCTCGGGGGGCGAACACCGGGGAGCTGTTTTTT.

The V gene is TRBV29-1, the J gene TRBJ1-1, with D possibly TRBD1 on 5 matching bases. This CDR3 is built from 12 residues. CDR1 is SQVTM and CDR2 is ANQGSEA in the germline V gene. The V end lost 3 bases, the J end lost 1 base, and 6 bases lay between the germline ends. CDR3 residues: CSVEGGNTEAFF. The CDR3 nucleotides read TGCAGCGTTGAGGGGGGGAACACTGAAGCTTTCTTT. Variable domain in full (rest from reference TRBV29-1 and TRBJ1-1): SAVISQKPSRDICQRGTSLTIQCQVDSQVTMMFWYRQQPGQSLTLIATANQGSEATYESGFVIDKFPISRPNLTFSTLTVSNMSPEDSSIYLCSVEGGNTEAFFGQGTRLTVV.